This T cell receptor beta chain originates from a study of cytomegalovirus exposure and HLA in healthy donors. This clone was seen only a few times. Primers: 60 Vbeta forward and 13 Jbeta reverse. The protocol was immunoSEQ multiplex PCR, while the TCRdb copy is restricted to in-frame clones and leaves out a portion. Of about 130,000 clones listed, 65% to 80% are singletons. Germline CDR1 LNHDA, CDR2 SQIVND (reference sequence). V lost 6 bases and J 0 bases, leaving 8 bases between the germline ends. The CDR3 length is 13 residues. Sequenced material: PBMCs. The source is a man in his forties in good health and CMV-seronegative. The chain recombines TRBV19 with TRBJ1-1, with unresolved D. The CDR3 is CASSMGLNTEAFF. The CDR3 DNA is TGTGCCAGTAGCATGGGCTTGAACACTGAAGCTTTCTTT. The whole variable domain, filled in from reference TRBV19 and TRBJ1-1, reads DGGITQSPKYLFRKEGQNVTLSCEQNLNHDAMYWYRQDPGQGLRLIYYSQIVNDFQKGDIAEGYSVSREKKESFPLTVTSAQKNPTAFYLCASSMGLNTEAFFGQGTRLTVV.